The entry below describes one T cell receptor (beta chain). This clone was observed once. Its antigen remains unidentified. Nothing much larger sits one base from this clone, and base qualities are not available. Collaborating institutions collected whole blood in K2EDTA tubes following their own protocols. Collaborator samples were shipped for TCRbeta analysis as frozen whole blood, isolated PBMCs, or DNA extracted from either sample type. This record belongs to a study of blood T cell repertoires in COVID-19 (dated by TCRdb to 2018 to 2020). Broadly, across the study: The collaborator samples originated in the United States, Italy and Spain and spanned the acute and convalescent phases of COVID-19. The dataset comprised deeply sampled blood TCRbeta repertoires from subjects exposed to, actively infected with, or recovered from COVID-19. The samples were drawn from two sources: the first 160 participants of the ongoing ImmuneRACE study, and 950 to 1,500 subjects contributed by 6 global collaborators. The repertoires were made available in a free public database intended to serve as a resource for research on the immune response to SARS-CoV-2. The prospective study material was composed of cDNA or gDNA derived from T cells, B-cell-depleted T cells, or PBMCs. Where available, HLA class I and class II types were obtained from metadata supplied by the sample provider rather than from assay-based typing. Nearly every sample came with metadata listing a de-identified subject ID, COVID-19 status, age in years and sex.

Here is what the overall study found, with its caveats: Clinical and demographic metadata were provided uncurated, with the amount varying by source and participant.

TCRbeta CDR3 regions were amplified from genomic DNA by means of the immunoSEQ Assay, a bias-controlled multiplex PCR. The original pipeline was this. Nucleated cell counts per sample were estimated from amplification of reference gene primers within the assay. To quantify the absolute abundance of each unique TCRbeta CDR3 rearrangement, sequence reads were collapsed and filtered. For each sample, productive Simpson clonality was calculated by taking the square root of Simpson's diversity index across productive rearrangements. TCRdb obtained this table from immuneACCESS and retained in-frame rearrangements with V and J assigned. These tables miss some clones; where compared with another copy, unresolved V genes account for less than half of the shortfall, and the remainder is unexplained. The DNA gave D and trimming, while V, J and clone size come from that table. The sample data list some 150,000 clones, and 89% of these were observed just once. The ten most abundant clones make up around 1.6% of the sample.

Based on the germline V gene, the CDR1 and CDR2 sequences are SGHRS and YFSETQ. V drops 0 bases and J drops 1 base, leaving 6 bases in between. The CDR3, from cysteine to phenylalanine, totals 14 residues. The retained sequence is limited to the CDR3, 42 bases, with the frame set at the first base. The V and J genes are TRBV5-1 and TRBJ2-3; the D gene cannot be named for sure. The receptor was isolated from a human donor in a cohort sampled during active COVID-19. Material for sequencing was peripheral blood. The base sequence is TGCGCCAGCAGCTTGGGGTCGGGCACAGATACGCAGTATTTT. It translates as CASSLGSGTDTQYF.